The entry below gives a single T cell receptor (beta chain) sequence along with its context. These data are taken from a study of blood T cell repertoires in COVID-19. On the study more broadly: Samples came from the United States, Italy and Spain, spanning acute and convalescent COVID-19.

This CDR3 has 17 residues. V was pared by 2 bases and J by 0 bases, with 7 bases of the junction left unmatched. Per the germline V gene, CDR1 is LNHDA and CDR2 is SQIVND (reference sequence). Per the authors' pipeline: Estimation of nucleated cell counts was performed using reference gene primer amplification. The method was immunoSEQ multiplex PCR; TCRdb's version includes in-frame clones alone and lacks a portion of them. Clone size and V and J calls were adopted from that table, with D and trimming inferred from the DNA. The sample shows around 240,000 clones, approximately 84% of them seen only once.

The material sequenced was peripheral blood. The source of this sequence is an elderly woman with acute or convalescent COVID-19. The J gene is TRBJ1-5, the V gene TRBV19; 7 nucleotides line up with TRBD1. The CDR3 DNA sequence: TGTGCCAGTAGTATAATTCGTGGGACAGCTAGCAATCAGCCCCAGCATTTT. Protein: CASSIIRGTASNQPQHF.